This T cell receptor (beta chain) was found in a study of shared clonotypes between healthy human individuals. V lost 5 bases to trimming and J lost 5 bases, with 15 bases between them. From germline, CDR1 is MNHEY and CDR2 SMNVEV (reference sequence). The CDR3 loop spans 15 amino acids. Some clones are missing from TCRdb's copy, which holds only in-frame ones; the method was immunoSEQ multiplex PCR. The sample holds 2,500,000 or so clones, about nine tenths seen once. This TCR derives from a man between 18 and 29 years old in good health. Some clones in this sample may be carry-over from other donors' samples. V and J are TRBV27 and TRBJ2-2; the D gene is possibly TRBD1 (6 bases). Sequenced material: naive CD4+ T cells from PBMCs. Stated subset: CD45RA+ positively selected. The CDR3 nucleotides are TGTGCCAGCAGTATGGGACAAGTGAGGACCGGGGAGCTGTTTTTT. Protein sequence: CASSMGQVRTGELFF.